This TCR beta chain stems from a study of cytomegalovirus exposure and HLA in healthy donors. Primers for the PCR totalled 60 Vbeta and 13 Jbeta. Only in-frame clones appear in the TCRdb table, and some are missing; sequencing was by immunoSEQ multiplex PCR. This sample yields 110,000 or so clones, of which roughly two thirds are seen a single time; approximately 3% belongs to the top ten. The CDR3 consists of 15 residues. Germline CDR1 reads SGHTA; CDR2 reads FQGNSA. V dropped 1 base and J dropped 1 base, with 11 bases sitting between them. The sequence was obtained from a man aged 25-45 years in good health and CMV-seronegative. The genes are TRBV7-2 and TRBJ2-7; weak D call: TRBD2 (5 bases). The specimen sequenced was PBMCs. The CDR3 is CASSLDRDKSYEQYF. CDR3 nucleotide sequence: TGTGCCAGCAGCTTAGATCGGGATAAGTCCTACGAGCAGTACTTC. Using reference TRBV7-2 and TRBJ2-7 for the parts outside the CDR3, the full variable domain is GAGVSQSPSNKVTEKGKDVELRCDPISGHTALYWYRQSLGQGLEFLIYFQGNSAPDKSGLPSDRFSAERTGGSVSTLTIQRTQQEDSAVYLCASSLDRDKSYEQYFGPGTRLTVT.